This T cell receptor beta chain came from a study of STAT5B mutations in CD4+ large granular lymphocyte leukemia. Losses at the gene ends were 5 bases for V and 2 bases for J; bases not matched to a gene: 8. Germline assignment: CDR1 SGHTA and CDR2 FQGTGA. The CDR3 is 16 residues long. The table came from immunoSEQ multiplex PCR; TCRdb's copy has only in-frame clones and leaves some out. Of 40,000 to 55,000 clones in the sample, 86% were seen once. The chain is built from TRBV7-3 and TRBJ2-1; 8 positions match TRBD2. The sequencing sample was made of CD4+ T cells from blood buffy coats. The source of this sequence is a human donor in good health. In DNA, the CDR3 is TGTGCCAGCAGCACCCAAGCGGGAGTCACCTACAATGAGCAGTTCTTC. It is translated as CASSTQAGVTYNEQFF. Full variable domain (remainder filled in from reference TRBV7-3 and TRBJ2-1): GAGVSQTPSNKVTEKGKYVELRCDPISGHTALYWYRQSLGQGPEFLIYFQGTGAADDSGLPNDRFFAVRPEGSVSTLKIQRTERGDSAVYLCASSTQAGVTYNEQFFGPGTRLTVL.